These T cell receptor beta chains were read from a single sample in a study of cytomegalovirus exposure and HLA in healthy donors. Method: immunoSEQ multiplex PCR; TCRdb's copy keeps in-frame clones and lacks some. The repertoire holds approximately 97,000 clones, with over 80% as singletons. The sequencing input was PBMCs. These receptors all stem from a man aged 40-55 years in good health and CMV-seronegative. Both conserved end residues are part of each CDR3. A D gene is named only where the DNA matches it firmly. Size is stated for part of the rows, as once, few or many counts, or as a class when the clone is expanded.

clone size	J gene	V gene	D gene	CDR3 DNA	CDR3 protein
-	TRBJ2-2	TRBV5-1	-	TGCGCCAGCAGCGTGTCCCATAACACCGGGGAGCTGTTTTTT	CASSVSHNTGELFF
-	TRBJ2-3	TRBV4-1	TRBD2	TGCGCCAGCAGCCAACAATTAGCGGGGGTCACAGATACGCAGTATTTT	CASSQQLAGVTDTQYF
-	TRBJ2-3	TRBV27	-	TGTGCCAGCAGTTTACCGCCCGGGGTTCTTGGGGTTGGTACAGATACGCAGTATTTT	CASSLPPGVLGVGTDTQYF
-	TRBJ1-4	TRBV5-1	TRBD1	TGCGCCAGCAGCTTGTTGCCCGGGACAGGGCTCCCCGACCGCGCAACTAATGAAAAACTGTTTTTT	CASSLLPGTGLPDRATNEKLFF
once	TRBJ2-1	TRBV10-3	TRBD1	TGTGCCATCAAGCCGGGACAGGGGAACTACAATGAGCAGTTCTTC	CAIKPGQGNYNEQFF
-	TRBJ2-1	TRBV5-1	TRBD1	TGCGCCAGCAGCTTGGGGGACAGCTCCTACAATGAGCAGTTCTTC	CASSLGDSSYNEQFF
-	TRBJ1-1	TRBV5-5	-	TGTGCCAGCAGCTCCTTACCCAGTGGGAGGGGGACTGAAGCTTTCTTT	CASSSLPSGRGTEAFF
few	TRBJ1-5	TRBV19	-	TGTGCCGGGGCCGCGGATAGCAATCAGCCCCAGCATTTT	CAGAADSNQPQHF
-	TRBJ1-2	TRBV19	TRBD1	TGTGCCAGTAGTGCGACAGGGGCTAACTATGGCTACACCTTC	CASSATGANYGYTF
-	TRBJ2-5	TRBV7-6	TRBD2	TGTGCCAGCTCGACGGTCCGCGGGGGGGCCGAAGAGACCCAGTACTTC	CASSTVRGGAEETQYF
-	TRBJ2-1	TRBV19	TRBD2	TGTGCCAGTAGTATAGATAGCGGGGTATACAATGAGCAGTTCTTC	CASSIDSGVYNEQFF
once	TRBJ1-3	TRBV4-1	-	TGCGCCAGCAGCCAAGTGAGGGGGTTTTCTGAGAGCTCTGGAAACACCATATATTTT	CASSQVRGFSESSGNTIYF
-	TRBJ1-2	TRBV5-8	-	TGTGCCAGCATTAGGGGTATGAACTATGGCTACACCTTC	CASIRGMNYGYTF
-	TRBJ2-1	TRBV7-9	TRBD2	TGTGCCAGCAGCTTAGATAGGGCGGGGGGATTACACGATGAGCAGTTCTTC	CASSLDRAGGLHDEQFF
-	TRBJ2-3	TRBV7-2	TRBD2	TGTGCCAGCAGCAGTAGCGGGGGGGCCACAGATACGCAGTATTTT	CASSSSGGATDTQYF
-	TRBJ2-7	TRBV27	TRBD1	TGTGCCAGCAGAAGGACAGGGGAAATTGACGAGCAGTACTTC	CASRRTGEIDEQYF
-	TRBJ1-5	TRBV7-9	-	TGTGCCAGCAGTCCCATAGATAGCAATCAGCCCCAGCATTTT	CASSPIDSNQPQHF
-	TRBJ1-4	TRBV27	TRBD1	TGTGCCAGCTCCCCACGCAGGGGGAATGAAAAACTGTTTTTT	CASSPRRGNEKLFF
-	TRBJ2-7	TRBV5-4	TRBD1	TGTGCCAGCCGCCCTTCGCTGGACAGGTCCTACGAGCAGTACTTC	CASRPSLDRSYEQYF
-	TRBJ2-5	TRBV4-3	-	TGCGCCAGCAGCCAATACATCAGGGTCGGAGAGACCCAGTACTTC	CASSQYIRVGETQYF
-	TRBJ2-2	TRBV25-1	TRBD2	TGTGCCAGCAGGGGCGGGGGGCCCGGGGAGCTGTTTTTT	CASRGGGPGELFF
-	TRBJ2-2	TRBV11-3	-	TGTGCCAGCAGCTTAGACGGTGGGCGCCCCGGGGAGCTGTTTTTT	CASSLDGGRPGELFF
-	TRBJ2-3	TRBV7-3	TRBD1	TGTGCCAGCAGCTCGGACAGGGGTGGTGGAGATACGCAGTATTTT	CASSSDRGGGDTQYF
once	TRBJ1-1	TRBV7-8	TRBD1	TGTGCCAGCAGCTCGCAGGGGGCTGTTGAAGCTTTCTTT	CASSSQGAVEAFF
few	TRBJ2-7	TRBV5-1	TRBD1	TGCGCCAGCAGCATACGGACAGGGGGCTCCTACGAGCAGTACTTC	CASSIRTGGSYEQYF
-	TRBJ1-1	TRBV18	TRBD1	TGTGCCAGCTCACCACGGACAGGGGCCAACACTGAAGCTTTCTTT	CASSPRTGANTEAFF
-	TRBJ1-6	TRBV5-4	-	TGTGCCAGCAGCCCGAATCGGCGGGACGGTAATTCACCCCTCCACTTT	CASSPNRRDGNSPLHF
once	TRBJ1-1	TRBV5-7	-	TGTGCCAGCAGCGCAGTCAGGGGCTTTGATACTGAAGCTTTCTTT	CASSAVRGFDTEAFF
-	TRBJ1-1	TRBV9	-	TGTGCCAGCAGCCCTCGGGATTTTGCCACTGAAGCTTTCTTT	CASSPRDFATEAFF
-	TRBJ1-1	TRBV13	TRBD1	TGTGCCAGCAGGGAGGAGAGGACAGGGGTGGGTGAAGCTTTCTTT	CASREERTGVGEAFF
-	TRBJ1-1	TRBV5-1	-	TGCGCCAGCAGCTTGGGAGGGAACACTGAAGCTTTCTTT	CASSLGGNTEAFF
-	TRBJ2-5	TRBV21-1	-	TGTGCCAGCACGGTATATGGAGGGCAAGAGACCCAGTACTTC	CASTVYGGQETQYF
-	TRBJ1-2	TRBV29-1	-	TGCAGCGTTGGTGGGCAGGGCGGCTTCTATGGCTACACCTTC	CSVGGQGGFYGYTF
-	TRBJ2-5	TRBV5-6	TRBD2	TGTGCCAGCAGCCGGGGGGGCAGCCAAGAGACCCAGTACTTC	CASSRGGSQETQYF
few	TRBJ2-5	TRBV19	-	TGTGCCAGTAGTAAGGTGCGGGGTTCATCAGAGACCCAGTACTTC	CASSKVRGSSETQYF
-	TRBJ1-6	TRBV19	TRBD1	TGTGCCAGTAGTGGCCGGACAGGGGATAATTCACCCCTCCACTTT	CASSGRTGDNSPLHF
-	TRBJ2-2	TRBV19	TRBD1	TGTGCCAGTAGTCACACAGGGGACACCGGGGAGCTGTTTTTT	CASSHTGDTGELFF
-	TRBJ2-2	TRBV9	-	TGTGCCAGCAGCGTGCCGTCCCAGGGCAACAACACCGGGGAGCTGTTTTTT	CASSVPSQGNNTGELFF
-	TRBJ2-3	TRBV5-4	TRBD2	TGTGCCAGCGGAATACTAGCGAGCACAGATACGCAGTATTTT	CASGILASTDTQYF
-	TRBJ1-4	TRBV7-8	-	TGTGCCAGCAGCTCAGGGACATTACTAAATGAAAAACTGTTTTTT	CASSSGTLLNEKLFF
once	TRBJ2-7	TRBV6-5	TRBD2	TGTGCCAGCAGTTACGCACTAGCGAGCTCCTACGAGCAGTACTTC	CASSYALASSYEQYF
once	TRBJ1-1	TRBV9	-	TGTGCCAGCAGCGTGGGCCTCAGGGTGGACACTGAAGCTTTCTTT	CASSVGLRVDTEAFF
once	TRBJ2-7	TRBV5-1	-	TGCGCCAGCAGGCGGGACAGCTTTACCTCCTACGAGCAGTACTTC	CASRRDSFTSYEQYF
-	TRBJ1-2	TRBV6-5	-	TGTGCCAGCAGTTACTCTCAGGGCCAGGGCTACACCTTC	CASSYSQGQGYTF
-	TRBJ2-7	TRBV5-1	TRBD1	TGCGCCAGCAGCTTAGGACAGGGAGAGCAGTACTTC	CASSLGQGEQYF
-	TRBJ2-5	TRBV5-4	TRBD2	TGTGCCAGCAGCTTGGGGCTAGCGGGGCAAGAGACCCAGTACTTC	CASSLGLAGQETQYF
once	TRBJ1-2	TRBV9	-	TGTGCCAGCAGCGTAGGTCTTAACTATGGCTACACCTTC	CASSVGLNYGYTF
-	TRBJ1-1	TRBV4-3	-	TGCGCCAGCAGCCAACAGGGATTGAACACTGAAGCTTTCTTT	CASSQQGLNTEAFF
few	TRBJ1-4	TRBV5-8	-	TGTGCCAGCAGCTTGGGCGGACAGTCTAATGAAAAACTGTTTTTT	CASSLGGQSNEKLFF
-	TRBJ1-1	TRBV2	-	TGTGCCAGCACCCGTACAAACACTGAAGCTTTCTTT	CASTRTNTEAFF
once	TRBJ2-5	TRBV5-1	-	TGCGCCAGCAGCTCAACAGGGACAGAGACCCAGTACTTC	CASSSTGTETQYF
-	TRBJ1-5	TRBV27	-	TGTGCCAGCAGAATAGGTAGGGGGATCAATCAGCCCCAGCATTTT	CASRIGRGINQPQHF
once	TRBJ1-5	TRBV9	TRBD1	TGTGCCAGCAGCGTAGTAGGGGGACAGGTTCGCAATCAGCCCCAGCATTTT	CASSVVGGQVRNQPQHF
-	TRBJ1-2	TRBV10-3	TRBD1	TGTGCCTTGAGCCCGGACAGGGGAGTTCATGGCTACACCTTC	CALSPDRGVHGYTF
once	TRBJ1-4	TRBV9	TRBD1	TGTGCCAGCAGCGTAGGACAGGGGAATGAAAAACTGTTTTTT	CASSVGQGNEKLFF
-	TRBJ1-2	TRBV30	-	TGTGCCTGGAGCCCAGATTCCGGGACACCTTCTAACTATGGCTACACCTTC	CAWSPDSGTPSNYGYTF
few	TRBJ2-7	TRBV20-1	-	TGCAGTGCTGTTAGCTCCTACGAGCAGTACTTC	CSAVSSYEQYF